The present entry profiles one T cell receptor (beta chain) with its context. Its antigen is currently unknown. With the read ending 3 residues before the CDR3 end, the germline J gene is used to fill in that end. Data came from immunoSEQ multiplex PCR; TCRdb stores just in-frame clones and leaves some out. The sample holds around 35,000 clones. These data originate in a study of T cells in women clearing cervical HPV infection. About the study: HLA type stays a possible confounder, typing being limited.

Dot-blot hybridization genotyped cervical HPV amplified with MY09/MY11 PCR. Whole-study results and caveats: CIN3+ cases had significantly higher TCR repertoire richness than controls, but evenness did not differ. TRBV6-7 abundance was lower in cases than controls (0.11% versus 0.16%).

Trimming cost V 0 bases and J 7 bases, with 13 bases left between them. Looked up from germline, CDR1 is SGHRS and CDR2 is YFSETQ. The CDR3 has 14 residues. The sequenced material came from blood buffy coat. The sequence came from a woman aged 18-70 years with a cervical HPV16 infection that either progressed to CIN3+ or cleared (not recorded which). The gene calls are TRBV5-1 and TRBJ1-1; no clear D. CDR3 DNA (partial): TGCGCCAGCAGCTTGGTGGCAGAATCGCTTGAA. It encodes CASSLVAESLE. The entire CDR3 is CASSLVAESLEAFF.